The 30 T cell receptor beta chains presented below share a single source sample, sequenced in a study of spatial heterogeneity in lung cancer. Study observations and caveats: Tumor mutation counts were tracked by expanded intratumoral alpha and beta TCR counts.

The time point denotes: sample taken at primary tumor resection. Using its own MiXCR run on the 5' RACE reads, TCRdb lists one record per CDR3 protein. Of some 4,000 distinct CDR3 sequences in the sample, around a third are singletons; the top ten hold 24%. Their specific antigens are unknown. The sequencing used lung tumor tissue, collected at surgery. The receptors shown here come from a male donor with early-stage non-small cell lung cancer.

This rearrangement joins TRBV5-6 to TRBJ2-1; the match to TRBD1 covers 7 bases. Germline V lookup: CDR1 SGHDT, CDR2 YYEEEE. The CDR3 loop spans 13 amino acids. Trimming removed 5 bases from V and 6 bases from J; junction bases left unmatched: 5. CDR3 protein: CASRKTGFNEQFF. The CDR3 DNA is TGTGCCAGCAGAAAGACAGGGTTCAATGAGCAGTTCTTC.

The J gene is TRBJ2-2, the V gene TRBV19; D not resolved. The germline V gene encodes CDR1 LNHDA and CDR2 SQIVND (reference sequence). The V and J ends lost 7 bases and 0 bases respectively, with 12 bases between them. The CDR3 extends over 15 amino acids. The chain's CDR3 is CASIVGSTNTGELFF. The CDR3 nucleotides are TGTGCCAGTATAGTAGGCTCGACGAACACCGGGGAGCTGTTTTTT.

This clonotype showed up just a few times. The chain is built from TRBV20-1 and TRBJ2-1, with TRBD2 matching over 7 bases. This CDR3 has 16 residues. V lost 0 bases, J lost 2 bases, and 7 bases stayed unmatched. CDR1 is DFQATT, CDR2 SNEGSKA, per germline (reference sequence). The DNA for the CDR3 is TGCAGTGCTAGAGATCATGGGCGGGAGACCTACAATGAGCAGTTCTTC. This codes for CSARDHGRETYNEQFF.

V is TRBV29-1 and J is TRBJ2-7; 11 nucleotides align to TRBD2. From germline, CDR1 is SQVTM and CDR2 ANQGSEA. The CDR3 loop spans 12 amino acids. V trimming: 7 bases; J trimming: 7 bases; junction bases outside the gene matches: 6. Written as DNA, the CDR3 is TGCAGCGCCTCCCGGACTAGCGGGGAGCAGTACTTC. It codes for CSASRTSGEQYF.

This clonotype is medium-sized by share. The chain carries TRBV20-1 and TRBJ2-5; the D is unclear. Germline V gives CDR1 DFQATT, CDR2 SNEGSKA (reference sequence). This CDR3 spans 14 amino acids. V was pared by 6 bases and J by 5 bases, with 19 bases between. CDR3 bases: TGCAGTGCGGGTCCAGCATCCGAAGGGGAGACCCAGTACTTC. This gives the protein CSAGPASEGETQYF.

This clonotype was counted many times. J is TRBJ2-7 and V is TRBV20-1; D might be TRBD1 or TRBD2, each matching 5 bases. Germline V gene sequence: CDR1 DFQATT, CDR2 SNEGSKA (reference sequence). Trimming shortened V by 2 bases and J by 3 bases, and 26 bases separated the two germline ends. CDR3 length equals 18 residues. CDR3 sequence reads: CSARSNIPRDEEVYEQYF. CDR3 DNA sequence: TGCAGTGCTAGAAGCAACATCCCCCGGGACGAGGAGGTCTACGAGCAGTACTTC.

The V gene is TRBV5-1, the J gene TRBJ2-1; 10 bases match TRBD2. Looked up from germline, CDR1 is SGHRS and CDR2 is YFSETQ. The CDR3 sequence is 15 residues long. The junction had 5 bases not matched to a gene; V was cut back by 0 bases and J by 8 bases. The CDR3 here is CASSLAGTSDDEQFF. The CDR3 bases are TGCGCCAGCAGCTTGGCGGGGACTAGCGACGATGAGCAGTTCTTC.

By sample fraction, this clonotype is large. The chain combines TRBV12-3 or TRBV12-4 with TRBJ2-7; 8 bases are shared with TRBD1. The CDR3 is made up of 15 amino acids. The trim removed 3 bases at V and 6 bases at J, leaving 10 bases unmatched. CDR3 protein: CASSFTAGGIFEQYF. The DNA for the CDR3 is TGTGCCAGCAGTTTTACGGCAGGGGGCATCTTCGAGCAGTACTTC.

The chain employs TRBV19 and TRBJ1-4; D remains ambiguous. The CDR3 is 15 residues long. The germline V and J ends were trimmed by 3 bases and 0 bases, with 8 bases remaining between them. CDR1 and CDR2 from the germline V gene are LNHDA and SQIVND (reference sequence). The CDR3 loop reads CASSIGETTNEKLFF. CDR3 nucleotides: TGTGCCAGTAGTATCGGGGAAACAACTAATGAAAAACTGTTTTTT.

This clonotype qualifies as large. The V call is TRBV20-1, the J call TRBJ2-1; unclear D gene. V was pared by 3 bases and J by 9 bases, with 9 bases between. CDR1 DFQATT and CDR2 SNEGSKA come from the germline V gene (reference sequence). The CDR3 sequence is 11 residues long. The CDR3 is CSARGYREQFF. The CDR3 region has the DNA TGCAGTGCTAGGGGGTACCGTGAGCAGTTCTTC.

This clonotype was observed a few times. DNA of the CDR3: TGCAGCGTACTAGACCCGTACCAAGAGACCCAGTACTTC. Its translation: CSVLDPYQETQYF. The V call is TRBV29-1, the J call TRBJ2-5; a possible D gene is TRBD2 (5 bases). Germline lookup yields CDR1 SQVTM and CDR2 ANQGSEA. V gave up 6 bases and J gave up 0 bases, with 11 bases separating them. The CDR3 consists of 13 residues.

By sample fraction, this clonotype is medium-sized. The V gene is TRBV21-1, the J gene TRBJ2-2; TRBD2 reflects the table's D call only, with no check against the DNA. TRBV21-1 is a documented pseudogene. The CDR3 is made up of 13 amino acids. For the CDR3, the DNA is TGTGCCAACTATCGAGGGTATGCCGGGGAGCTGTTTTTT. This translates into CANYRGYAGELFF.

The V and J genes are TRBV9 and TRBJ2-2, with D perhaps matching TRBD2 (5 bases). The CDR3 runs to 18 residues. V gave up 2 bases and J gave up 3 bases, with 20 bases separating them. Germline CDR1 and CDR2: SGDLS and YYNGEE. In nucleotides, the CDR3 is TGTGCCAGCAGCGTGAGGGATCCCTCCGGCTCCTACACCGGGGAGCTGTTTTTT. Translated, it gives CASSVRDPSGSYTGELFF.

By proportion, this clonotype is large. The rearrangement joins TRBV5-6 to TRBJ2-2, with 7 nucleotides matching TRBD2. This CDR3 has 15 amino acids. The V segment lost 1 base and the J segment 6 bases; nucleotides outside the gene matches: 6. CDR1 is SGHDT and CDR2 is YYEEEE in the germline V gene. The CDR3 reads CASSLTGGVSGELFF. For the CDR3, the DNA is TGTGCCAGCAGCTTGACGGGGGGTGTTTCCGGGGAGCTGTTTTTT.

V gene TRBV20-1 combines with J gene TRBJ2-1; TRBD2 agrees at 14 bases. The CDR3 consists of 15 residues. Germline V gives CDR1 DFQATT, CDR2 SNEGSKA (reference sequence). Trimming at V came to 5 bases and at J to 0 bases, leaving 0 bases not matched to a gene. The CDR3 DNA sequence: TGCAGTGCTGGGACTAGCGGGAGCTCCTACAATGAGCAGTTCTTC. Protein sequence: CSAGTSGSSYNEQFF.

The V gene is TRBV5-1, the J gene TRBJ2-1, with 12 nucleotides matching TRBD2. CDR3 length equals 15 residues. The germline CDR1 and CDR2 sequences are SGHRS and YFSETQ. V shed 1 base, J shed 5 bases, and the junction held 1 base outside the gene matches. CDR3 in DNA: TGCGCCAGCAGCTTGTGGACTAGCGGGAACAATGAGCAGTTCTTC. The encoded protein is CASSLWTSGNNEQFF.

In its sample, this clonotype was seen a few times. The chain employs TRBV3-1 and TRBJ1-6, with D perhaps matching TRBD1 (5 bases). Germline lookup yields CDR1 LGHDT and CDR2 YNNKEL (reference sequence). The CDR3 has 13 amino acids. V gave up 6 bases and J gave up 5 bases, with 8 bases separating them. This CDR3 is CASRGVDNSPLHF. Here the CDR3 DNA reads TGTGCCAGCAGAGGGGTTGATAATTCACCCCTCCACTTT. The variable domain in full, completed from reference TRBV3-1 and TRBJ1-6, reads DTAVSQTPKYLVTQMGNDKSIKCEQNLGHDTMYWYKQDSKKFLKIMFSYNNKELIINETVPNRFSPKSPDKAHLNLHINSLELGDSAVYFCASRGVDNSPLHFGNGTRLTVT.

By sample fraction, this clonotype is medium-sized. The rearrangement uses TRBV5-1 and TRBJ2-2, with D possibly being TRBD1 or TRBD2 (5 bases each). The CDR3 is made up of 15 amino acids. The germline gives CDR1 SGHRS, CDR2 YFSETQ. V dropped 5 bases and J dropped 0 bases, with 11 bases sitting between them. CDR3 sequence (DNA): TGCGCCAGCAGGCCCGGGACCACGAACACCGGGGAGCTGTTTTTT. It yields the protein CASRPGTTNTGELFF.

This clonotype is a singleton in its sample. The genes are TRBV28 and TRBJ2-3; D remains ambiguous. Germline V lookup: CDR1 MDHEN, CDR2 SYDVKM. V was shortened by 7 bases and J by 4 bases, with 9 bases between the two germline ends. This CDR3 has 12 residues. CDR3 sequence reads: CASKSPADTQYF. In DNA form, the CDR3 reads TGTGCCAGCAAATCCCCGGCAGATACGCAGTATTTT.

CDR3 amino acids: CAWSSPGTGYYEQYF. The CDR3 DNA reads as TGTGCCTGGAGTAGCCCCGGGACAGGGTACTACGAGCAGTACTTC. V gene TRBV30 combines with J gene TRBJ2-7; 9 nucleotides line up with TRBD1. Germline V lookup: CDR1 GTSNPN, CDR2 SVGIG (reference sequence). J gave up 3 bases and V 2 bases, and 8 bases lay outside the gene matches. This CDR3 has 15 residues.

This chain connects TRBV20-1 to TRBJ2-2; D may be TRBD1 (6 bases). Trimming took off 0 bases at V and 12 bases at J, with 17 bases between the two ends. The germline V gene has CDR1 DFQATT and CDR2 SNEGSKA (reference sequence). CDR3 size: 14 residues. The CDR3 DNA follows: TGCAGTGCTAGAGATCGGCTGGGGGCTGGGAAGCTGTTTTTT. Translated: CSARDRLGAGKLFF.

The chain couples TRBV20-1 to TRBJ2-7, with D perhaps TRBD2 (6 bases). V was trimmed by 7 bases and J by 3 bases, leaving 16 bases between them. The CDR3 spans 13 residues. The germline CDR1 and CDR2 sequences are DFQATT and SNEGSKA (reference sequence). The CDR3 bases are TGCAGTGGAACACCAGCGGGTCTCTACGAGCAGTACTTC. This translates into CSGTPAGLYEQYF.

This clonotype was seen only a few times. The chain employs TRBV29-1 and TRBJ2-2, with TRBD2 matching over 14 bases. The CDR3 spans 16 residues. Per the germline V gene, CDR1 is SQVTM and CDR2 is ANQGSEA. The V and J ends lost 5 bases and 5 bases, in that order; junction bases with no gene match: 7. CDR3 bases: TGCAGCGTTACCGGACTAGCGGGGGGTTGGACCGGGGAGCTGTTTTTT. This codes for CSVTGLAGGWTGELFF.

This clonotype was seen a few times. V gene TRBV4-3 combines with J gene TRBJ2-5; 9 bases fit TRBD2. Germline loops: CDR1 LGHNA, CDR2 YSLEER. The V segment lost 0 bases and the J segment 5 bases; nucleotides outside the gene matches: 10. CDR3 length equals 17 residues. DNA for the CDR3: TGCGCCAGCAGCCAAGACTCCCCGGCGGGAGGGTGGGAGACCCAGTACTTC. Translating it yields CASSQDSPAGGWETQYF.

The rearrangement links TRBV5-1 to TRBJ2-5; no clear D. Trimming cost V 4 bases and J 5 bases, with 18 bases left between them. Per germline, CDR1 SGHRS and CDR2 YFSETQ. The CDR3 loop spans 15 amino acids. The CDR3 region has the DNA TGCGCCAGCAGCCTCGGCCTTACCCCTTCGGAGACCCAGTACTTC. It codes for CASSLGLTPSETQYF.

The genes are TRBV28 and TRBJ2-7, with unresolved D. The V gene lost 1 base and the J gene lost 2 bases, with 6 bases spanning the gap. The germline V gene encodes CDR1 MDHEN and CDR2 SYDVKM. The CDR3 has 13 amino acids. DNA of the CDR3: TGTGCCAGCAGTTTATTCCCCACCTACGAGCAGTACTTC. Translation gives CASSLFPTYEQYF.

The chain carries TRBV3-1 and TRBJ2-1; the D gene is possibly TRBD1 (5 bases). Germline lookup yields CDR1 LGHDT and CDR2 YNNKEL (reference sequence). V lost 0 bases and J lost 9, with 15 bases in between. The length of the CDR3 is 15 residues. DNA for the CDR3: TGTGCCAGCAGCCAAGATAGGGGCAGCGTCGGTGAGCAGTTCTTC. Amino acids: CASSQDRGSVGEQFF.

The rearrangement uses TRBV9 and TRBJ2-1; D call uncertain. The germline V and J ends were trimmed by 0 bases and 5 bases, with 6 bases remaining between them. CDR1 and CDR2 from the germline V gene are SGDLS and YYNGEE. The CDR3 contains 13 residues. DNA of the CDR3: TGTGCCAGCAGCGTAGACAGAGACAATGAGCAGTTCTTC. Its translation: CASSVDRDNEQFF.

The rearrangement uses TRBV25-1 and TRBJ2-7, with 8 positions matching TRBD1. The germline gives CDR1 MGHDK, CDR2 SYGVNS. V lost 0 bases, J lost 7 bases, and 5 bases stayed unmatched. The CDR3 loop spans 14 amino acids. The chain's CDR3 is CASSEYQGAREQYF. The CDR3 DNA reads as TGTGCCAGCAGTGAATACCAGGGGGCGCGTGAGCAGTACTTC.

This clonotype is classed as large. The V call is TRBV6-5, the J call TRBJ2-7, with D uncertain. V was trimmed by 2 bases and J by 4 bases, leaving 12 bases between them. The CDR3 extends over 14 amino acids. CDR1 and CDR2 from the germline V gene are MNHEY and SVGAGI. CDR3 loop: CASSYGAEKYEQYF. CDR3 bases: TGTGCCAGCAGTTACGGTGCGGAGAAGTACGAGCAGTACTTC.